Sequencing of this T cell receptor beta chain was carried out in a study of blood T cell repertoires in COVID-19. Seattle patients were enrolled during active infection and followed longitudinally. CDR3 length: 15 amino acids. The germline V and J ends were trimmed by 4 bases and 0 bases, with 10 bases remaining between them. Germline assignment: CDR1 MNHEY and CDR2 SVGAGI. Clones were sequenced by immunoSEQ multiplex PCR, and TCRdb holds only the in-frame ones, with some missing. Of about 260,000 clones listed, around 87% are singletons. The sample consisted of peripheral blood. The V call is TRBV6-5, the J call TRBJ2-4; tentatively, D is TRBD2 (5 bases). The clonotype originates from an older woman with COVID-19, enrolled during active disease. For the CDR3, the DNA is TGTGCCAGCAGTTCGACGGGGATAGCCAAAAACATTCAGTACTTC. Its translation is CASSSTGIAKNIQYF.